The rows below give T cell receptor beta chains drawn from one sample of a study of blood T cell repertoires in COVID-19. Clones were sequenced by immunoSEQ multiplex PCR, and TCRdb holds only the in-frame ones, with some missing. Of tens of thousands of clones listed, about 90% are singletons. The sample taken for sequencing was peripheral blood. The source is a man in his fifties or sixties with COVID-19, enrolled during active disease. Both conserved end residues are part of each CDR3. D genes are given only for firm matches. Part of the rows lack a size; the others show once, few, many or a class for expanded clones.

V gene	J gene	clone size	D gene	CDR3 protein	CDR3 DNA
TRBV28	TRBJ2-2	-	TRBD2	CASSPLAGESITNTGELFF	TGTGCCAGCAGCCCTCTAGCGGGGGAAAGTATAACGAACACCGGGGAGCTGTTTTTT
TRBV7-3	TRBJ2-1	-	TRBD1	CASSLTGQGKRYNEQFF	TGTGCCAGCAGCTTAACAGGACAGGGGAAGAGGTACAATGAGCAGTTCTTC
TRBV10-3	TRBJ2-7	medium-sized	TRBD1	CAISARDRGHEQYF	TGTGCCATCAGTGCCCGGGACAGGGGCCACGAGCAGTACTTC
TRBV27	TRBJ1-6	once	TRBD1	CASSLRTGGSNSPLHF	TGTGCCAGCAGTTTACGGACAGGGGGTTCCAATTCACCCCTCCACTTT
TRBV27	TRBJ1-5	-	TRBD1	CASSLSGQGAGQPQHF	TGTGCCAGCAGTTTATCGGGACAGGGGGCGGGTCAGCCCCAGCATTTT
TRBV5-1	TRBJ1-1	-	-	CASSLSRGTEAFF	TGCGCCAGCAGCTTGAGTCGGGGAACTGAAGCTTTCTTT
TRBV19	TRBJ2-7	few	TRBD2	CASSIAGTSGDEQYF	TGTGCCAGTAGTATTGCCGGGACTAGCGGGGACGAGCAGTACTTC
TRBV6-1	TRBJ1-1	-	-	CASRKSRGNTEAFF	TGTGCCAGCAGAAAATCCCGGGGGAACACTGAAGCTTTCTTT
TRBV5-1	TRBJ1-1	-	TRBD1	CASSSTQGVGTEAFF	TGCGCCAGCAGCTCGACACAGGGGGTTGGGACTGAAGCTTTCTTT
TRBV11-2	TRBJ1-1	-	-	CASSLAEGTEAFF	TGTGCCAGCAGCTTAGCGGAGGGGACTGAAGCTTTCTTT
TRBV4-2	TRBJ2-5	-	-	CASSQRTGQETQYF	TGTGCCAGCAGCCAACGAACAGGTCAAGAGACCCAGTACTTC
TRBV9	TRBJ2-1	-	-	CASSVGLAVGVEQFF	TGTGCCAGCAGCGTAGGCCTAGCAGTTGGGGTTGAGCAGTTCTTC
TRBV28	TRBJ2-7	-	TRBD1	CASTQRGQGVYEQYF	TGTGCCAGCACCCAACGGGGACAGGGCGTCTACGAGCAGTACTTC
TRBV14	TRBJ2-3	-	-	CASSLQGPRTDTQYF	TGTGCCAGCAGCCTACAGGGACCTCGGACAGATACGCAGTATTTT
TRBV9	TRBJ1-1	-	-	CASSAGGNLNTEAFF	TGTGCCAGCAGCGCGGGGGGCAACTTGAACACTGAAGCTTTCTTT
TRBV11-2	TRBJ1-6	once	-	CASSFNSYNSPLHF	TGTGCCAGCAGCTTCAACTCCTATAATTCACCCCTCCACTTT
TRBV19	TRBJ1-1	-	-	CASSIDRTEGTEAFF	TGTGCCAGTAGTATAGACAGGACAGAGGGCACTGAAGCTTTCTTT
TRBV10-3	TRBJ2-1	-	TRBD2	CAISGTSGVSYNEQFF	TGTGCCATCAGTGGGACTAGCGGGGTCTCCTACAATGAGCAGTTCTTC
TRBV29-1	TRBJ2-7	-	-	CSVRSGLRFYEQYF	TGCAGCGTTCGCTCAGGGTTAAGATTCTACGAGCAGTACTTC
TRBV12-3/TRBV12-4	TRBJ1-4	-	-	CASTPTANEKLFF	TGTGCCAGCACCCCCACGGCTAATGAAAAACTGTTTTTT